This TCR beta chain was found in a study of blood T cell repertoires in COVID-19. Across the whole study: Sample material is recorded as cDNA or gDNA derived from T cells, B-cell-depleted T cells, or PBMCs.

In the source study's methods: It was from reference gene primer amplification that nucleated cell counts were estimated. Generated by immunoSEQ multiplex PCR, the TCRdb table keeps only in-frame clones and is missing some. D and trimming come from the DNA, and the V and J calls and clone size come from that table. The sample contains around 100,000 clones, roughly 92% of which appear only once. Per the germline V gene, CDR1 is PRHDT and CDR2 is FYEKMQ (reference sequence). The CDR3 runs to 13 residues. Trimming took 4 bases from V and 11 from J; bases not matched to a gene: 10. The receptor comes from a man aged 65-85 years with acute or convalescent COVID-19. The sample consisted of peripheral blood. The V and J genes are TRBV13 and TRBJ1-1; 7 bases map to TRBD1. CDR3 nucleotides: TGTGCCAGCAGCTACAACCGACAGGGAACGGCTTTCTTT. Protein product: CASSYNRQGTAFF.